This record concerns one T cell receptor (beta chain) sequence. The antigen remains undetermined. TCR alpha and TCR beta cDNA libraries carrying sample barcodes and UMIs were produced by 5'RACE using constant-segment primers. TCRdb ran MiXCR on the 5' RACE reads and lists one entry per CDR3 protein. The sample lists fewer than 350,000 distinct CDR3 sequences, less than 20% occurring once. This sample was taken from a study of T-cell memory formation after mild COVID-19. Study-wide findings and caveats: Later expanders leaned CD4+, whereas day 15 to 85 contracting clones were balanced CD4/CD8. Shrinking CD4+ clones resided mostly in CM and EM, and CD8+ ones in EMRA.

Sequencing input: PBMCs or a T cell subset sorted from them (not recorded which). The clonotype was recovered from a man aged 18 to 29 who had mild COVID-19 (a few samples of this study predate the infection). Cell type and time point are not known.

The CDR3 reads CASSLANRVSGANVLTF. The DNA of the CDR3 is TGCGCCAGCAGCTTGGCGAACAGGGTGTCTGGGGCCAACGTCCTGACTTTC. The chain recombines TRBV5-1 with TRBJ2-6; possible D gene TRBD1, 6 bases. Per the germline V gene, CDR1 is SGHRS and CDR2 is YFSETQ. V gave up 0 bases and J gave up 1 base, with 11 bases separating them. CDR3 length: 17 residues.